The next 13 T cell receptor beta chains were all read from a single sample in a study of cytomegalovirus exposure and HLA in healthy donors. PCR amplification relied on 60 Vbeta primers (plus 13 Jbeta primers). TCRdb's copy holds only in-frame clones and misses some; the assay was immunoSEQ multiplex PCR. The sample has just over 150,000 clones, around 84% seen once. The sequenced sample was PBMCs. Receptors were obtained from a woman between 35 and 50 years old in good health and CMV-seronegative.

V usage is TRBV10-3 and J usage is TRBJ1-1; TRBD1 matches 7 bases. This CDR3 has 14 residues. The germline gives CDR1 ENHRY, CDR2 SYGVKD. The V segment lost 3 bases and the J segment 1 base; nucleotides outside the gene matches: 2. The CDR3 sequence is CAISDQGGNTEAFF. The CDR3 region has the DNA TGTGCCATCAGTGACCAGGGGGGGAACACTGAAGCTTTCTTT.

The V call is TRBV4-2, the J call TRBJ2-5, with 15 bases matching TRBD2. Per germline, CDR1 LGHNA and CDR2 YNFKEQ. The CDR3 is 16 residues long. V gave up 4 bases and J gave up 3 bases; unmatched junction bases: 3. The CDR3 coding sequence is TGTGCCAGCAGCCCCCGGACTAGCGGGGGGGAAGAGACCCAGTACTTC. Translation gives CASSPRTSGGEETQYF.

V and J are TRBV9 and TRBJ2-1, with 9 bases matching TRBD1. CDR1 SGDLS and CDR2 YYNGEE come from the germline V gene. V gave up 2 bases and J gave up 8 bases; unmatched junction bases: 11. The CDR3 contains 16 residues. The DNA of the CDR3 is TGTGCCAGCAGCGTGGGGAGCGGGACAGGGTGGTATGAGCAGTTCTTC. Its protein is CASSVGSGTGWYEQFF.

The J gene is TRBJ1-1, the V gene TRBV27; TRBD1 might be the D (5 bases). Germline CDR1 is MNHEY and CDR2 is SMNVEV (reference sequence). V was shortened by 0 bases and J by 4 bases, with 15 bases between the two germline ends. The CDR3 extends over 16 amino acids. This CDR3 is CASSLSGEGRGTEAFF. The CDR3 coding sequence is TGTGCCAGCAGTTTATCTGGGGAGGGACGGGGCACTGAAGCTTTCTTT.

This CDR3 reads CASSSVSRNGDYTF. CDR3 DNA: TGTGCCAGCAGTTCGGTCTCTCGAAACGGAGACTACACCTTC. The rearrangement uses TRBV6-1 and TRBJ1-2; D remains unclear. CDR1 is MNHNS, CDR2 SASEGT, per germline. This CDR3 has 14 residues. Trimming cost V 5 bases and J 10 bases, with 20 bases left between them.

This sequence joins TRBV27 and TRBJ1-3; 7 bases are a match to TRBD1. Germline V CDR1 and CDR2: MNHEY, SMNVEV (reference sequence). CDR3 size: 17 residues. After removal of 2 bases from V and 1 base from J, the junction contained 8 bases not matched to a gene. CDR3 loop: CASSLVAPGQSGNTIYF. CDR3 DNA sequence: TGTGCCAGCAGTTTAGTAGCGCCGGGACAGTCTGGAAACACCATATATTTT.

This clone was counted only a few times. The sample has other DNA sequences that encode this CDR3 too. The CDR3, as DNA: TGCGCCAGCAGCTTGCAGGGTAACACTGAAGCTTTCTTT. It yields the protein CASSLQGNTEAFF. The J gene is TRBJ1-1, the V gene TRBV5-1; tentative D call: TRBD1 (5 bases). V lost 1 base and J lost 2, with 6 bases in between. The CDR3 has 13 amino acids. CDR1 is SGHRS, CDR2 YFSETQ, per germline.

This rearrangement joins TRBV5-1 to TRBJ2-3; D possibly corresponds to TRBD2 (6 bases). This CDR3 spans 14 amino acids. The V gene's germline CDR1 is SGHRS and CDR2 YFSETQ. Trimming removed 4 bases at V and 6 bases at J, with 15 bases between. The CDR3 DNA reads TGCGCCAGCAGCCTAACTAGCTACGCGGATACGCAGTATTTT. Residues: CASSLTSYADTQYF.

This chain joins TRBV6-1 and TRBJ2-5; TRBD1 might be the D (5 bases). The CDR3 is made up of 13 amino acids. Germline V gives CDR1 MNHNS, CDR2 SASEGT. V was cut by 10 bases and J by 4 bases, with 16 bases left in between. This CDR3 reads CATFAGWTETQYF. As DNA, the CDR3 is TGTGCCACCTTCGCAGGGTGGACAGAGACCCAGTACTTC.

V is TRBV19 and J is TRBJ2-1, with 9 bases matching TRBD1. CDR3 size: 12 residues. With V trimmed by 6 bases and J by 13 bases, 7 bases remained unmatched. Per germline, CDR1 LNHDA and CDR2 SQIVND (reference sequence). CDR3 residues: CASRPPGQGQFF. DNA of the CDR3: TGTGCCAGTAGACCCCCGGGACAGGGTCAGTTCTTC.

CDR3 in DNA: TGCGCCAGCAGCGTGGGGGACAGGGGGGGGACTGAAGCTTTCTTT. Its protein is CASSVGDRGGTEAFF. This chain uses TRBV5-1 with TRBJ1-1; 11 bases line up with TRBD1. J was trimmed by 5 bases and V by 4 bases; bases with no gene match: 7. Germline values: CDR1 SGHRS, CDR2 YFSETQ. The CDR3 sequence is 15 residues long.

CDR3 amino acids: CASRGAPNEKLFF. The CDR3 DNA is TGCGCCAGCAGGGGCGCACCTAATGAAAAACTGTTTTTT. The chain is built from TRBV5-1 and TRBJ1-4; no reliable D call. Per germline, CDR1 SGHRS and CDR2 YFSETQ. V was trimmed by 5 bases and J by 3 bases, leaving 8 bases between them. CDR3 length: 13 residues.

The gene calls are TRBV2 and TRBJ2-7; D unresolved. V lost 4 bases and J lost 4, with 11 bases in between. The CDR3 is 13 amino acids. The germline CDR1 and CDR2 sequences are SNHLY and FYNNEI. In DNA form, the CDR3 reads TGTGCCAGCAGTGGAGCATTAAATTACGAGCAGTACTTC. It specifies CASSGALNYEQYF.